These 5 T cell receptor beta chains came from one sample sequenced in a study of cytomegalovirus exposure and HLA in healthy donors. TCRdb's copy holds only in-frame clones and misses some; the assay was immunoSEQ multiplex PCR. The sample lists roughly 300,000 clones, roughly 90% occurring once. Sequencing was done on a sample of PBMCs. The receptors originated from a woman aged 18 to 35 in good health and CMV-seronegative.

The V gene is TRBV5-4, the J gene TRBJ2-1, with a weak D call TRBD2 (6 bases). The CDR3 has 14 amino acids. Germline-derived CDR1 and CDR2 are SGHNT and YYREEE (reference sequence). Trimming stripped 7 bases from V and 6 bases from J, with 17 bases between. DNA for the CDR3: TGTGCCAGCGGAAGAGTAGCGGAGATCAATGAGCAGTTCTTC. Translating gives CASGRVAEINEQFF.

The chain carries TRBV7-6 and TRBJ2-2; perhaps TRBD1 as D (5 bases). CDR3 length: 14 amino acids. V shed 1 base and J shed 7 bases, with 10 bases lying between them. The germline V gene has CDR1 SGHVS and CDR2 FNYEAQ. CDR3 nucleotides: TGTGCCAGCAGCTTAGAAGGGGCTGTCGGGGAGCTGTTTTTT. Translated, it gives CASSLEGAVGELFF.

The rearrangement uses TRBV19 and TRBJ2-7; the D gene is possibly TRBD2 (6 bases). CDR1 and CDR2 from the germline V gene are LNHDA and SQIVND (reference sequence). This CDR3 contains 20 residues. V shed 1 base and J shed 0 bases, with 25 bases lying between them. In nucleotides, the CDR3 is TGTGCCAGTAGTATAGCCGCGACTACTAGCAGCCGAAGTGGCTCCTACGAGCAGTACTTC. It specifies CASSIAATTSSRSGSYEQYF.

CDR3 DNA sequence: TGTGCCAGCAGCTTGAGTTTGGGGGACAGGGCCCAAGAGACCCAGTACTTC. This codes for CASSLSLGDRAQETQYF. The rearrangement links TRBV5-5 to TRBJ2-5, with TRBD1 matching over 9 bases. Trimming at V came to 1 base and at J to 1 base, leaving 8 bases not matched to a gene. The CDR3 runs to 17 residues. Germline CDR1 reads SGHKS; CDR2 reads YYEKEE (reference sequence).

V and J are TRBV5-1 and TRBJ2-5; 7 nucleotides align to TRBD1. Trimming took 3 bases from V and 1 from J; bases not matched to a gene: 0. The germline V gene has CDR1 SGHRS and CDR2 YFSETQ. The CDR3 is 13 residues long. The chain's CDR3 is CASSSGGQETQYF. For the CDR3, the DNA is TGCGCCAGCAGCTCAGGGGGCCAAGAGACCCAGTACTTC.